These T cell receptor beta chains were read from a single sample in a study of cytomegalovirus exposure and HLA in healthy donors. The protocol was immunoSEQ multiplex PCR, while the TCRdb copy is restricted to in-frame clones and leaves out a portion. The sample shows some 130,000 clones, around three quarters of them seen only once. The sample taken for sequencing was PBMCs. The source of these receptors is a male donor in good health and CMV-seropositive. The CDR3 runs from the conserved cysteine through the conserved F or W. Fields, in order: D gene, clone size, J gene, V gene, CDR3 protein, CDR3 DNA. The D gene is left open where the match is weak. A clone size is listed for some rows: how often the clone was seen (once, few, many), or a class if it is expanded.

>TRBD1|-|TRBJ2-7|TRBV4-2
CASSRSRAPVGQGAYEQYF
TGTGCCAGCAGCCGCTCCCGAGCCCCCGTGGGACAGGGAGCCTACGAGCAGTACTTC
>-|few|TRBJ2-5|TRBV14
CASRADTNDLETQYF
TGTGCCAGCAGAGCGGATACCAACGATCTGGAGACCCAGTACTTC
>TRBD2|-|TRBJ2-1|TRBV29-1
CSVEDPGTSGDNEQFF
TGCAGCGTTGAAGATCCCGGGACTAGCGGGGACAATGAGCAGTTCTTC
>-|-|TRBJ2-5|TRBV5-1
CASSPDLQETQYF
TGCGCCAGCAGCCCCGACTTACAAGAGACCCAGTACTTC
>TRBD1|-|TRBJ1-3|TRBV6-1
CASSERGTVLSGNTIYF
TGTGCCAGCAGTGAACGAGGGACAGTTCTATCTGGAAACACCATATATTTT
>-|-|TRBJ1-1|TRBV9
CASSVGGVNTEAFF
TGTGCCAGCAGCGTCGGGGGGGTGAACACTGAAGCTTTCTTT
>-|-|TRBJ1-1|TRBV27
CASSLSRQFEAFF
TGTGCCAGCAGTTTATCGAGACAGTTTGAAGCTTTCTTT
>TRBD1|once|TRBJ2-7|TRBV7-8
CASSRTGTGISYEQYF
TGTGCCAGCAGCCGCACCGGGACAGGGATCTCCTACGAGCAGTACTTC
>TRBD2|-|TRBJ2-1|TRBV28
CASKLAGGNNEQFF
TGTGCCAGCAAACTAGCGGGGGGGAACAATGAGCAGTTCTTC
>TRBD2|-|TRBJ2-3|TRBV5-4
CASSLGGSAGVVDTQYF
TGTGCCAGCAGCTTGGGGGGATCAGCGGGAGTAGTAGATACGCAGTATTTT
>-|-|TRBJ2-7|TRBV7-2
CASSLTRVNSYEQYF
TGTGCCAGCAGCTTAACCAGGGTCAACTCCTACGAGCAGTACTTC
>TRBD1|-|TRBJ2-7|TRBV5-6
CASSRTGYRYEQYF
TGTGCCAGCAGCCGGACAGGCTATCGGTACGAGCAGTACTTC
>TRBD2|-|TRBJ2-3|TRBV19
CASSIDLAGQDTQYF
TGTGCCAGTAGTATAGACCTAGCGGGTCAAGATACGCAGTATTTT
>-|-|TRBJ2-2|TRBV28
CASTNRLAPGELFF
TGTGCCAGCACCAATAGACTGGCACCCGGGGAGCTGTTTTTT
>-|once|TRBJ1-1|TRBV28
CASNPQRGNTEAFF
TGTGCCAGCAACCCACAACGTGGGAACACTGAAGCTTTCTTT
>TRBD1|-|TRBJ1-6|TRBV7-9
CSSSLRPGQSNSPLHF
TGTTCCAGCAGCTTGAGACCGGGACAGAGTAATTCACCCCTCCACTTT
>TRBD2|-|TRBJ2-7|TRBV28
CASRHGGGGTYEQYF
TGTGCCAGCAGACATGGCGGCGGGGGTACCTACGAGCAGTACTTC
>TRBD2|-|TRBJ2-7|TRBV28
CASSLAGDGNEQYF
TGTGCCAGCAGTTTAGCGGGAGATGGCAACGAGCAGTACTTC
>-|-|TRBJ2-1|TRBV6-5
CASRGATIYNEQFF
TGTGCATCCAGGGGGGCGACCATCTACAATGAGCAGTTCTTC
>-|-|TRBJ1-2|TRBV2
CASSKSGLDYGYTF
TGTGCCAGCAGTAAGTCAGGCCTTGACTATGGCTACACCTTC
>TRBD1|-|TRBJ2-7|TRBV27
CASSLDRGNEQYF
TGTGCCAGCAGTCTGGACAGGGGTAACGAGCAGTACTTC
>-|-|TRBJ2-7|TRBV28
CASRTFGGNYEQYF
TGTGCCAGCAGAACCTTCGGCGGAAACTACGAGCAGTACTTC
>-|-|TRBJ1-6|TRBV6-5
CASSYEGSGVNSPLHF
TGTGCCAGCAGTTACGAGGGTTCGGGCGTTAATTCACCCCTCCACTTT
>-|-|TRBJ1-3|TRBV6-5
CASSRSTSSGNTIYF
TGTGCCAGCAGTCGGTCCACTTCCTCTGGAAACACCATATATTTT
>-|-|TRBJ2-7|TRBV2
CASSVWAGTYEQYF
TGTGCCAGCAGTGTTTGGGCAGGAACCTACGAGCAGTACTTC
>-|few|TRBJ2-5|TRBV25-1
CASSESVGGKTQYF
TGTGCCAGCAGTGAATCGGTCGGCGGGAAGACCCAGTACTTC
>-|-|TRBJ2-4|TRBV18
CASSPWERAKNIQYF
TGTGCCAGCTCACCCTGGGAGAGAGCCAAAAACATTCAGTACTTC
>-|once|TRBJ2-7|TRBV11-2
CASSLGRRYEQYF
TGTGCCAGCAGCTTAGGGCGGCGCTACGAGCAGTACTTC
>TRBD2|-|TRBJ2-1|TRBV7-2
CASSLWTRIGEQFF
TGTGCCAGCAGCTTATGGACTAGGATCGGTGAGCAGTTCTTC
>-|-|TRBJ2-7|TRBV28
CASSLSGYEQYF
TGTGCCAGCAGTTTATCAGGCTACGAGCAGTACTTC
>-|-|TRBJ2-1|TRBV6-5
CASSSGLQEQFF
TGTGCCAGCAGCTCAGGACTACAAGAGCAGTTCTTC
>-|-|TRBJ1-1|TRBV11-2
CASSDRDGGLAFF
TGTGCCAGCAGCGACCGGGACGGGGGTTTGGCTTTCTTT
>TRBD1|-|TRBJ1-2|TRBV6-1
CASRMGQGDGYTF
TGTGCCAGCAGGATGGGACAGGGAGATGGCTACACCTTC
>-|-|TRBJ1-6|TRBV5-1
CASSSAGSHNSPLHF
TGCGCCAGCAGCTCTGCCGGGAGTCATAATTCACCCCTCCACTTT
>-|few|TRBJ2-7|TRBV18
CASSPVRVSSSYEQYF
TGTGCCAGCTCACCCGTCAGGGTTTCGAGCTCCTACGAGCAGTACTTC
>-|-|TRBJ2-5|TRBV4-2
CASSRRGQETQYF
TGTGCCAGCAGCCGAAGGGGCCAAGAGACCCAGTACTTC
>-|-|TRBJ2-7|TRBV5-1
CASSLEQGVYGTYEQYF
TGCGCCAGCAGCTTGGAACAGGGCGTTTACGGGACCTACGAGCAGTACTTC
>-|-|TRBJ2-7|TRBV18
CASSPLPGRGSPYEQYF
TGTGCCAGCTCACCACTCCCTGGGCGTGGCTCCCCCTACGAGCAGTACTTC
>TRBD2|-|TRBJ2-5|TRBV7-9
CASSFQYHRAGVQETQYF
TGTGCCAGCAGCTTCCAATACCATCGAGCGGGAGTCCAAGAGACCCAGTACTTC
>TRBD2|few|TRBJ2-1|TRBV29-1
CSVEGTSGANEQFF
TGCAGCGTTGAAGGGACTAGCGGGGCCAATGAGCAGTTCTTC